The 20 T cell receptor beta chains reported below all come from one sample, sequenced in a study of cytomegalovirus exposure and HLA in healthy donors. The protocol was immunoSEQ multiplex PCR, while the TCRdb copy is restricted to in-frame clones and leaves out a portion. The data contain around 250,000 clones, almost 90% of them singletons. Input material: PBMCs. The receptors stem from a woman between 18 and 29 years old in good health and CMV-seronegative.

This chain joins TRBV18 and TRBJ1-6; perhaps TRBD1 as D (5 bases). Germline loops: CDR1 KGHSH, CDR2 LQKENI. Trimming shortened V by 3 bases and J by 9 bases, and 12 bases separated the two germline ends. This CDR3 has 14 amino acids. CDR3: CASSPKGIGSPLHF. CDR3 nucleotide sequence: TGTGCCAGCTCACCTAAGGGGATCGGTTCACCCCTCCACTTT.

This clone was picked up a small number of times. The chain couples TRBV10-1 to TRBJ1-2; TRBD1 is a possible D gene (5 bases). Germline CDR1 and CDR2: WNHNN and SYGVQD (reference sequence). The CDR3 runs to 14 residues. V gave up 0 bases and J gave up 8 bases, with 13 bases separating them. The CDR3 loop reads CASSESRGLEGYTF. In DNA form, the CDR3 reads TGCGCCAGCAGTGAGTCGCGGGGCCTGGAAGGCTACACCTTC.

CDR3 amino acids: CASSRGGSGNTIYF. CDR3 in DNA: TGCGCCAGCAGCCGCGGGGGCTCTGGAAACACCATATATTTT. This chain links TRBV4-3 with TRBJ1-3; the D gene is possibly TRBD1 (5 bases). This CDR3 region has 14 residues. Trimming left V 4 bases short and J 0 bases short, with 7 bases between. CDR1 and CDR2 (germline): LGHNA, YSLEER.

The J gene is TRBJ2-7, the V gene TRBV28, with TRBD1 identical over 8 bases. The CDR3 length is 14 residues. Per germline, CDR1 MDHEN and CDR2 SYDVKM. The ends lost 6 bases at V and 1 base at J; junction bases unmatched: 5. As DNA, the CDR3 is TGTGCCAGCAGCGGACAGGGTTATTCCTACGAGCAGTACGTC. It yields the protein CASSGQGYSYEQYV.

This chain joins TRBV4-3 and TRBJ2-1; TRBD2 agrees at 11 bases. This CDR3 is 17 amino acids long. The V and J ends lost 0 bases and 2 bases, in that order; junction bases with no gene match: 3. Per the germline V gene, CDR1 is LGHNA and CDR2 is YSLEER. As DNA, the CDR3 is TGCGCCAGCAGCCAAGATCTTAGCGGGGGGGCCTACAATGAGCAGTTCTTC. It yields the protein CASSQDLSGGAYNEQFF.

The chain recombines TRBV5-1 with TRBJ2-1, with 7 bases lining up with TRBD2. This CDR3 spans 16 amino acids. Germline V gives CDR1 SGHRS, CDR2 YFSETQ. The trim removed 4 bases at V and 4 bases at J, leaving 11 bases unmatched. The CDR3 DNA follows: TGCGCCAGCAGCAAGGGCTTGGCGGGGGAGTACAATGAGCAGTTCTTC. Its protein product is CASSKGLAGEYNEQFF.

The chain is built from TRBV27 and TRBJ1-5; the D gene is possibly TRBD1 (5 bases). The CDR3 has 16 amino acids. V was pared by 5 bases and J by 1 base, with 15 bases between. The germline V gene has CDR1 MNHEY and CDR2 SMNVEV (reference sequence). The CDR3 DNA reads as TGTGCCAGCAGTACGCTTCCTCGACAGAGCAATCAGCCCCAGCATTTT. Translated, it gives CASSTLPRQSNQPQHF.

The genes are TRBV27 and TRBJ2-7; TRBD1 matches 10 bases. Losses at the gene ends were 3 bases for V and 2 bases for J; bases not matched to a gene: 1. CDR1 and CDR2 (germline): MNHEY, SMNVEV (reference sequence). This CDR3 region has 14 residues. This CDR3 reads CASSFGTGAYEQYF. In DNA, the CDR3 is TGTGCCAGCAGTTTCGGGACAGGGGCCTACGAGCAGTACTTC.

This chain uses TRBV23-1 with TRBJ2-1; 11 bases match TRBD2. TRBV23-1 is labeled an ORF, and its function is uncertain. The CDR3 is 17 residues long. V lost 4 bases and J lost 0; bases outside the gene matches: 5. CDR3 region: CASSPRLAGNSYNEQFF. The CDR3, as DNA: TGCGCCAGCAGTCCCAGACTAGCGGGGAACTCCTACAATGAGCAGTTCTTC.

The CDR3 here is CASSSGGADYEQYF. As DNA, the CDR3 is TGTGCCAGCAGTTCTGGGGGGGCCGACTACGAGCAGTACTTC. The rearrangement joins TRBV28 to TRBJ2-7; D is perhaps TRBD2 (7 bases). Trimming removed 4 bases at V and 3 bases at J, with 13 bases between. The CDR3 totals 14 residues. From germline, CDR1 is MDHEN and CDR2 SYDVKM.

The J gene is TRBJ2-7, the V gene TRBV5-1, with a weak D call TRBD1 (6 bases). Germline V gene data show CDR1 as SGHRS and CDR2 as YFSETQ. This CDR3 comprises 16 residues. Trimming left V 1 base short and J 3 bases short, with 17 bases between. The CDR3 DNA reads as TGCGCCAGCAGCTTGCCCGGGATGGACAGCAACTACGAGCAGTACTTC. It codes for CASSLPGMDSNYEQYF. The full variable domain, rest sourced from reference TRBV5-1 and TRBJ2-7, is KAGVTQTPRYLIKTRGQQVTLSCSPISGHRSVSWYQQTPGQGLQFLFEYFSETQRNKGNFPGRFSGRQFSNSRSEMNVSTLELGDSALYLCASSLPGMDSNYEQYFGPGTRLTVT.

This clone was seen a few times. This chain links TRBV5-1 with TRBJ2-3, with 10 bases fitting TRBD1. Germline lookup yields CDR1 SGHRS and CDR2 YFSETQ. This CDR3 has 15 amino acids. V lost 4 bases and J lost 3; bases outside the gene matches: 5. The CDR3 protein is CASSGGQGITDTQYF. CDR3 bases: TGCGCCAGCAGCGGGGGACAGGGGATTACAGATACGCAGTATTTT. The whole variable domain, remainder taken from reference TRBV5-1 and TRBJ2-3, is KAGVTQTPRYLIKTRGQQVTLSCSPISGHRSVSWYQQTPGQGLQFLFEYFSETQRNKGNFPGRFSGRQFSNSRSEMNVSTLELGDSALYLCASSGGQGITDTQYFGPGTRLTVL.

CDR3: CAISAREGNQPQHF. DNA of the CDR3: TGTGCCATCAGTGCCAGGGAAGGCAATCAGCCCCAGCATTTT. This sequence joins TRBV10-3 and TRBJ1-5, with a weak D call TRBD1 (5 bases). Between the trimmed V and J ends, which lost 4 bases and 2 bases, there was a span of 9 bases. The CDR3 contains 14 residues. The V gene's germline CDR1 is ENHRY and CDR2 SYGVKD.

The chain combines TRBV27 with TRBJ2-2; TRBD2 agrees at 10 bases. The J segment lost 2 bases and the V segment lost 3 bases, leaving 6 bases of the junction unmatched. The germline V gene has CDR1 MNHEY and CDR2 SMNVEV (reference sequence). The CDR3 has 17 residues. The CDR3 here is CASSFGAGGHNTGELFF. The CDR3 nucleotides are TGTGCCAGCAGTTTTGGAGCGGGGGGGCATAACACCGGGGAGCTGTTTTTT.

This clone has only one observation. This chain connects TRBV5-1 to TRBJ1-3; TRBD1 might be the D (6 bases). CDR3 length equals 16 residues. Per the germline V gene, CDR1 is SGHRS and CDR2 is YFSETQ. V dropped 0 bases and J dropped 3 bases, with 13 bases sitting between them. In DNA, the CDR3 is TGCGCCAGCAGCTTGGGAACAGGGACGGGTGGAAACACCATATATTTT. Protein: CASSLGTGTGGNTIYF.

This chain links TRBV27 with TRBJ2-7; 7 nucleotides align to TRBD1. The CDR3 runs to 14 residues. CDR1 is MNHEY, CDR2 SMNVEV, per germline (reference sequence). V lost 4 bases, J lost 2 bases, and 5 bases stayed unmatched. CDR3 DNA sequence: TGTGCCAGCAGTTCGACAGGGTGGACCTACGAGCAGTACTTC. This gives the protein CASSSTGWTYEQYF.

This clone has just one count. The rearrangement uses TRBV2 and TRBJ2-2, with 8 bases matching TRBD1. Germline trimming cut 10 bases from V and 3 bases from J; bases unmatched to any gene: 7. The germline gives CDR1 SNHLY, CDR2 FYNNEI. This CDR3 comprises 14 residues. The CDR3 sequence: CATTTGVDTGELFF. CDR3 coding DNA: TGTGCCACTACGACAGGGGTAGACACCGGGGAGCTGTTTTTT. The variable domain in full, with the rest retrieved from reference TRBV2 and TRBJ2-2, is EPEVTQTPSHQVTQMGQEVILRCVPISNHLYFYWYRQILGQKVEFLVSFYNNEISEKSEIFDDQFSVERPDGSNFTLKIRSTKLEDSAMYFCATTTGVDTGELFFGEGSRLTVL.

This clone was detected only once. V gene TRBV5-5 combines with J gene TRBJ1-3; D is unresolved. CDR3 size: 13 residues. Germline V CDR1 and CDR2: SGHKS, YYEKEE (reference sequence). With 1 base removed from V and 3 bases from J, the gap between germline ends came to 5 bases. CDR3 DNA: TGTGCCAGCAGCTTGAGCGATGGAAACACCATATATTTT. It translates to CASSLSDGNTIYF. Variable domain in full (rest from reference TRBV5-5 and TRBJ1-3): DAGVTQSPTHLIKTRGQQVTLRCSPISGHKSVSWYQQVLGQGPQFIFQYYEKEERGRGNFPDRFSARQFPNYSSELNVNALLLGDSALYLCASSLSDGNTIYFGEGSWLTVV.

The chain couples TRBV5-6 to TRBJ1-4, with D possibly matching TRBD1 (6 bases). V gave up 5 bases and J gave up 0 bases, with 20 bases separating them. The germline V gene has CDR1 SGHDT and CDR2 YYEEEE. The CDR3 contains 18 residues. CDR3 sequence reads: CASRPGHWISATNEKLFF. CDR3 DNA: TGTGCCAGCAGGCCGGGACACTGGATTTCAGCAACTAATGAAAAACTGTTTTTT.

This chain uses TRBV10-3 with TRBJ1-6, with 10 bases matching TRBD1. The ends lost 5 bases at V and 7 bases at J; junction bases unmatched: 8. This CDR3 contains 16 residues. Germline V gene data show CDR1 as ENHRY and CDR2 as SYGVKD. CDR3 protein: CAISNHAGQGNSPLHF. In DNA, the CDR3 is TGTGCCATCAGTAACCACGCGGGACAGGGGAATTCACCCCTCCACTTT.